These T cell receptor beta chains were read from a single sample in a study of cytomegalovirus exposure and HLA in healthy donors. Clones were read by immunoSEQ multiplex PCR, and TCRdb kept only the in-frame ones, dropping some. Of around 150,000 clones detected, 80% to 90% appear once; the ten largest clones hold roughly 4.3%. The sequencing sample was made of PBMCs. These receptors were obtained from a woman aged 40 to 50 in good health and CMV-seropositive. The CDR3 runs from the conserved cysteine through the conserved F or W. Fields, in order: J gene, clone size, V gene, D gene, CDR3 protein, CDR3 DNA. D genes are given only for firm matches. The size of a clone is reported for some rows only, either as once, few or many, or as a class for expanded clones.

j_gene: TRBJ1-6; abundance: NA; v_gene: TRBV2; d_gene: TRBD1; CDR3aa: CASRGTGSSPLHF; CDR3nt: TGTGCCAGCAGGGGGACAGGTTCTTCACCCCTCCACTTT
j_gene: TRBJ2-7; abundance: NA; v_gene: TRBV7-2; d_gene: NA; CDR3aa: CASSLVWTLGYEQYF; CDR3nt: TGTGCCAGCAGCTTAGTCTGGACACTCGGCTACGAGCAGTACTTC
j_gene: TRBJ1-5; abundance: NA; v_gene: TRBV6-1; d_gene: TRBD1; CDR3aa: CASSQATGTGSNQPQHF; CDR3nt: TGTGCCAGCAGTCAAGCGACCGGGACAGGGAGCAATCAGCCCCAGCATTTT
j_gene: TRBJ2-3; abundance: NA; v_gene: TRBV6-1; d_gene: NA; CDR3aa: CASSEALWGRSLSTDTQYF; CDR3nt: TGTGCCAGCAGTGAAGCATTGTGGGGCAGGTCACTAAGCACAGATACGCAGTATTTT
j_gene: TRBJ1-1; abundance: few; v_gene: TRBV7-9; d_gene: NA; CDR3aa: CASSGGLEAFF; CDR3nt: TGTGCCAGCAGTGGAGGATTGGAGGCTTTCTTT
j_gene: TRBJ1-5; abundance: once; v_gene: TRBV27; d_gene: NA; CDR3aa: CASGRGGGLNQPQHF; CDR3nt: TGTGCCAGCGGGCGGGGGGGCGGCCTTAATCAGCCCCAGCATTTT
j_gene: TRBJ2-7; abundance: NA; v_gene: TRBV19; d_gene: TRBD1; CDR3aa: CASSVPGQVASYEQYF; CDR3nt: TGTGCCAGTAGTGTCCCGGGACAGGTGGCATCCTACGAGCAGTACTTC
j_gene: TRBJ1-1; abundance: NA; v_gene: TRBV19; d_gene: TRBD1; CDR3aa: CASSLETGLSTEAFF; CDR3nt: TGTGCCAGTAGTCTGGAGACAGGGCTGAGCACTGAAGCTTTCTTT
j_gene: TRBJ2-7; abundance: NA; v_gene: TRBV2; d_gene: NA; CDR3aa: CASRLDSNYEQYF; CDR3nt: TGTGCCAGCAGACTGGACAGTAACTACGAGCAGTACTTC
j_gene: TRBJ2-5; abundance: NA; v_gene: TRBV7-9; d_gene: TRBD2; CDR3aa: CASYRTSGVTETQYF; CDR3nt: TGTGCCAGTTATCGGACTAGCGGGGTCACAGAGACCCAGTACTTC
j_gene: TRBJ1-1; abundance: NA; v_gene: TRBV18; d_gene: NA; CDR3aa: CASSEGTVTEAFF; CDR3nt: TGTGCCAGCTCAGAAGGAACAGTCACTGAAGCTTTCTTT
j_gene: TRBJ1-2; abundance: NA; v_gene: TRBV18; d_gene: TRBD1; CDR3aa: CASSPQPGQLTYGYTF; CDR3nt: TGTGCCAGCTCACCACAACCGGGACAGTTAACCTATGGCTACACCTTC
j_gene: TRBJ2-7; abundance: once; v_gene: TRBV5-6; d_gene: TRBD2; CDR3aa: CASSLQRTSGGEQYF; CDR3nt: TGTGCCAGCAGCTTACAGCGGACTAGCGGGGGCGAGCAGTACTTC
j_gene: TRBJ2-5; abundance: once; v_gene: TRBV2; d_gene: TRBD2; CDR3aa: CASSLRTSGQETQYF; CDR3nt: TGTGCCAGCAGCTTAAGGACTAGCGGGCAAGAGACCCAGTACTTC
j_gene: TRBJ2-7; abundance: NA; v_gene: TRBV10-3; d_gene: NA; CDR3aa: CAISDFPYEQYF; CDR3nt: TGTGCCATCAGCGACTTTCCTTACGAGCAGTACTTC
j_gene: TRBJ2-7; abundance: NA; v_gene: TRBV27; d_gene: NA; CDR3aa: CASRVGGPGSYEQYF; CDR3nt: TGTGCCAGCAGAGTTGGCGGGCCAGGCTCCTACGAGCAGTACTTC
j_gene: TRBJ1-2; abundance: NA; v_gene: TRBV19; d_gene: NA; CDR3aa: CASSIKRYRYGYTF; CDR3nt: TGTGCCAGTAGTATTAAGAGGTACCGGTATGGCTACACCTTC
j_gene: TRBJ1-1; abundance: NA; v_gene: TRBV25-1; d_gene: NA; CDR3aa: CASSEYNTDTEAFF; CDR3nt: TGTGCCAGCAGTGAATATAATACGGACACTGAAGCTTTCTTT
j_gene: TRBJ1-6; abundance: NA; v_gene: TRBV4-3; d_gene: NA; CDR3aa: CASSQDRGLSPLHF; CDR3nt: TGCGCCAGCAGCCAAGACAGGGGTCTTTCACCCCTCCACTTT
j_gene: TRBJ1-4; abundance: NA; v_gene: TRBV4-3; d_gene: TRBD1; CDR3aa: CASSQDRQGAGEKLFF; CDR3nt: TGCGCCAGCAGCCAAGATCGGCAGGGGGCTGGGGAAAAACTGTTTTTT
j_gene: TRBJ1-5; abundance: NA; v_gene: TRBV7-2; d_gene: TRBD1; CDR3aa: CASSQITGGRSPQHF; CDR3nt: TGTGCCAGCAGTCAAATTACAGGGGGCCGGAGCCCCCAGCATTTT
j_gene: TRBJ2-2; abundance: NA; v_gene: TRBV27; d_gene: TRBD2; CDR3aa: CASSSDTGTSGSRTGELFF; CDR3nt: TGTGCCAGCAGTTCAGATACCGGGACTAGCGGGAGTAGGACCGGGGAGCTGTTTTTT
j_gene: TRBJ2-5; abundance: NA; v_gene: TRBV9; d_gene: NA; CDR3aa: CASSVGDTRQETQYF; CDR3nt: TGTGCCAGCAGCGTAGGAGACACCCGCCAAGAGACCCAGTACTTC
j_gene: TRBJ1-5; abundance: once; v_gene: TRBV10-3; d_gene: TRBD1; CDR3aa: CAISPGQGGNQPQHF; CDR3nt: TGTGCCATCAGCCCCGGACAGGGTGGCAATCAGCCCCAGCATTTT
j_gene: TRBJ2-1; abundance: NA; v_gene: TRBV7-9; d_gene: NA; CDR3aa: CASSLSVLSNEQFF; CDR3nt: TGTGCCAGCAGCTTAAGTGTTTTGAGCAATGAGCAGTTCTTC
j_gene: TRBJ2-7; abundance: few; v_gene: TRBV9; d_gene: TRBD1; CDR3aa: CASSVEGTGISEQYF; CDR3nt: TGTGCCAGCAGCGTAGAGGGGACAGGGATTAGCGAGCAGTACTTC
j_gene: TRBJ2-3; abundance: once; v_gene: TRBV19; d_gene: NA; CDR3aa: CASSIDSSPDTQYF; CDR3nt: TGTGCCAGTAGTATAGATTCTTCCCCCGATACGCAGTATTTT
j_gene: TRBJ2-5; abundance: NA; v_gene: TRBV7-2; d_gene: NA; CDR3aa: CASSFGVSETQYF; CDR3nt: TGTGCCAGCAGCTTCGGAGTGTCGGAGACCCAGTACTTC
j_gene: TRBJ1-2; abundance: NA; v_gene: TRBV28; d_gene: NA; CDR3aa: CASSFQQYYGYTF; CDR3nt: TGTGCCAGCAGTTTTCAACAGTACTATGGCTACACCTTC
j_gene: TRBJ2-3; abundance: NA; v_gene: TRBV5-1; d_gene: TRBD2; CDR3aa: CASSLGGLADTQYF; CDR3nt: TGCGCCAGCAGCTTGGGGGGACTAGCGGATACGCAGTATTTT
j_gene: TRBJ2-3; abundance: NA; v_gene: TRBV6-6; d_gene: NA; CDR3aa: CASSPPGDGDTQYF; CDR3nt: TGTGCCAGCAGTCCCCCCGGGGATGGAGATACGCAGTATTTT